These 28 T cell receptor beta chains originate from one sample sequenced in a study of cytomegalovirus exposure and HLA in healthy donors. PCR used 60 Vbeta primers and 13 Jbeta primers. Some clones are missing from TCRdb's copy, which holds only in-frame ones; the method was immunoSEQ multiplex PCR. In the table there are about 160,000 clones, 80% to 90% of which are singletons. Sequencing was performed on PBMCs. These receptors were taken from a woman younger than 35 in good health and CMV-seronegative.

This clone was seen only once. Distinct nucleotide sequences in the sample also encode this CDR3. The chain uses TRBV30 and TRBJ1-3; weak D call: TRBD1 (6 bases). Germline V CDR1 and CDR2: GTSNPN, SVGIG (reference sequence). V was pared by 0 bases and J by 0 bases, with 6 bases between. The CDR3 loop spans 14 amino acids. The CDR3 loop reads CAWSVGGSGNTIYF. For the CDR3, the DNA is TGTGCCTGGAGTGTAGGGGGCTCTGGAAACACCATATATTTT.

CDR3 amino acids: CASSEGGTDAHEQYF. DNA for the CDR3: TGTGCCAGCAGTGAAGGAGGGACAGACGCCCACGAGCAGTACTTC. The chain employs TRBV2 and TRBJ2-7; 7 nucleotides align to TRBD1. The germline V gene encodes CDR1 SNHLY and CDR2 FYNNEI. J was trimmed by 5 bases and V by 1 base; bases with no gene match: 8. The CDR3 sequence is 15 residues long.

This clone was observed a single time. The V call is TRBV29-1, the J call TRBJ2-5; TRBD1 matches 7 bases. This CDR3 has 14 amino acids. J was trimmed by 5 bases and V by 0 bases; bases with no gene match: 6. The germline V gene has CDR1 SQVTM and CDR2 ANQGSEA. CDR3 sequence (DNA): TGCAGCGTTGAAGATACAGGGGCCGCGGAGACCCAGTACTTC. Protein sequence: CSVEDTGAAETQYF.

This clone was seen only once. This chain joins TRBV28 and TRBJ2-5; D is perhaps TRBD1 (6 bases). The CDR3 spans 13 residues. Germline V gene sequence: CDR1 MDHEN, CDR2 SYDVKM. V was clipped by 6 bases and J by 2 bases, with 10 bases between them. The CDR3 DNA reads TGTGCCAGCAGCTCGGACAGTCAAGAGACCCAGTACTTC. It yields the protein CASSSDSQETQYF.

This clone has just one count. The gene calls are TRBV19 and TRBJ2-1; 8 positions agree with TRBD1. Germline assignment: CDR1 LNHDA and CDR2 SQIVND (reference sequence). This CDR3 spans 13 amino acids. The V segment lost 3 bases and the J segment 6 bases; nucleotides outside the gene matches: 1. CDR3 in DNA: TGTGCCAGTAGTATCGGACAGGGCAATGAGCAGTTCTTC. Its protein product is CASSIGQGNEQFF.

CDR3: CASSSKTRSSYEQYF. The CDR3 DNA reads TGTGCCAGCAGTTCAAAGACTCGATCTTCCTACGAGCAGTACTTC. The V and J genes are TRBV27 and TRBJ2-7; no clear D. The CDR3 spans 15 residues. Trimming took 4 bases from V and 1 from J, leaving 14 bases between them. In germline, CDR1 is MNHEY, CDR2 SMNVEV (reference sequence).

This rearrangement joins TRBV13 to TRBJ2-7, with D unclear. Looked up from germline, CDR1 is PRHDT and CDR2 is FYEKMQ (reference sequence). V was trimmed by 5 bases and J by 6 bases, leaving 11 bases between them. The CDR3 runs to 12 residues. The CDR3 sequence: CASSTLTGEQYF. The CDR3 DNA is TGTGCCAGCAGCACCCTTACCGGCGAGCAGTACTTC.

CDR3 residues: CASHALGLAGGTDTQYF. The CDR3 nucleotides read TGTGCCAGCCACGCCTTGGGACTAGCGGGAGGTACAGATACGCAGTATTTT. The rearrangement links TRBV2 to TRBJ2-3; 15 positions agree with TRBD2. This CDR3 region has 17 residues. Germline CDR1 SNHLY, CDR2 FYNNEI. After removal of 8 bases from V and 3 bases from J, the junction contained 9 bases not matched to a gene. The full variable domain, in which reference TRBV2 and TRBJ2-3 provide the parts outside the CDR3, is EPEVTQTPSHQVTQMGQEVILRCVPISNHLYFYWYRQILGQKVEFLVSFYNNEISEKSEIFDDQFSVERPDGSNFTLKIRSTKLEDSAMYFCASHALGLAGGTDTQYFGPGTRLTVL.

The genes are TRBV4-1 and TRBJ2-1; 11 nucleotides agree with TRBD2. Trimming removed 5 bases from V and 5 bases from J; junction bases left unmatched: 11. Germline assignment: CDR1 MGHRA and CDR2 YSYEKL. The CDR3 is made up of 17 amino acids. CDR3 protein: CASSSLSGRVPHNEQFF. The CDR3 nucleotides are TGCGCCAGCAGCTCCCTTAGCGGGAGGGTCCCCCACAATGAGCAGTTCTTC.

J is TRBJ2-7 and V is TRBV27, with TRBD1 matching 7 bases. Per the germline V gene, CDR1 is MNHEY and CDR2 is SMNVEV (reference sequence). This CDR3 is built from 14 residues. After removal of 5 bases from V and 2 bases from J, the junction contained 6 bases not matched to a gene. Written as DNA, the CDR3 is TGTGCCAGCAGTCCACGACAGGGAACCTACGAGCAGTACTTC. Translation gives CASSPRQGTYEQYF.

The chain has TRBV19 and TRBJ1-2; the D gene is possibly TRBD1 (6 bases). The V end lost 5 bases, the J end lost 7 bases, and 26 bases lay between the germline ends. The CDR3 runs 17 residues. Looked up from germline, CDR1 is LNHDA and CDR2 is SQIVND (reference sequence). CDR3 nucleotide sequence: TGTGCCAGTAGTCCGAGACAGGTTCTCTCAGTGTTCGGTGGCTACACCTTC. This gives the protein CASSPRQVLSVFGGYTF. The full variable domain, completed using reference TRBV19 and TRBJ1-2, is DGGITQSPKYLFRKEGQNVTLSCEQNLNHDAMYWYRQDPGQGLRLIYYSQIVNDFQKGDIAEGYSVSREKKESFPLTVTSAQKNPTAFYLCASSPRQVLSVFGGYTFGSGTRLTVV.

The chain uses TRBV29-1 and TRBJ1-5; 8 bases are shared with TRBD1. Germline V CDR1 and CDR2: SQVTM, ANQGSEA. This CDR3 has 14 residues. V dropped 6 bases and J dropped 6; count of bases not matched to a gene: 10. CDR3 in DNA: TGCAGCGTAGGTGGACAGGGTGGGGGTCAGCCCCAGCATTTT. Protein sequence: CSVGGQGGGQPQHF.

The J gene is TRBJ2-2, the V gene TRBV5-4, with D perhaps matching TRBD1 (5 bases). V dropped 3 bases and J dropped 0 bases, with 12 bases sitting between them. The germline CDR1 and CDR2 sequences are SGHNT and YYREEE (reference sequence). The CDR3 totals 16 residues. CDR3 protein: CASSSRQNPNTGELFF. Written as DNA, the CDR3 is TGTGCCAGCAGCTCTCGACAGAATCCGAACACCGGGGAGCTGTTTTTT.

This clone was seen a single time. V is TRBV27 and J is TRBJ2-7; weak D call: TRBD2 (5 bases). Trimming pared 3 bases from V and 5 bases from J, leaving 17 bases between. This CDR3 region has 15 residues. CDR1 and CDR2 (germline): MNHEY, SMNVEV (reference sequence). Here the CDR3 DNA reads TGTGCCAGCAGTTTCTTCCGAGGGATTAGGGACGAGCAGTACTTC. Protein sequence: CASSFFRGIRDEQYF.

The chain combines TRBV9 with TRBJ2-1; 10 bases map to TRBD2. The trim removed 0 bases at V and 7 bases at J, leaving 4 bases unmatched. The CDR3 covers 15 residues. CDR1 and CDR2 (germline): SGDLS, YYNGEE. The CDR3 DNA reads TGTGCCAGCAGCGTAGGAGCTAGCGGGAGAAATGAGCAGTTCTTC. Protein sequence: CASSVGASGRNEQFF.

The V call is TRBV18, the J call TRBJ2-1, with 9 nucleotides matching TRBD2. CDR3 length: 15 residues. The germline CDR1 and CDR2 sequences are KGHSH and LQKENI. Germline trimming cut 4 bases from V and 4 bases from J; bases unmatched to any gene: 5. DNA for the CDR3: TGTGCCAGCTCACTAGCGACTAGCGGATACAATGAGCAGTTCTTC. Its translation: CASSLATSGYNEQFF.

V and J are TRBV5-6 and TRBJ2-1; TRBD2 aligns across 12 bases. The CDR3 is 15 amino acids. Germline CDR1 is SGHDT and CDR2 is YYEEEE. V lost 1 base and J lost 9; bases outside the gene matches: 5. The CDR3 DNA sequence: TGTGCCAGCAGCTTGTTACTAGCGGGGGGTCGTGAGCAGTTCTTC. Translation gives CASSLLLAGGREQFF.

The chain combines TRBV7-9 with TRBJ1-4, with 8 positions matching TRBD1. J lost 7 bases, V lost 5 bases, and 9 bases had no gene match. The CDR3 extends over 15 amino acids. The germline gives CDR1 SEHNR, CDR2 FQNEAQ (reference sequence). The CDR3 coding sequence is TGTGCCAGCAGCCGTTTCCAGGGGACAGGTGAAAAACTGTTTTTT. It codes for CASSRFQGTGEKLFF.

The V call is TRBV9, the J call TRBJ2-3, with D possibly being TRBD2 (5 bases). Germline V CDR1 and CDR2: SGDLS, YYNGEE. V shed 6 bases and J shed 0 bases, with 23 bases lying between them. The CDR3 loop spans 18 amino acids. The CDR3 coding sequence is TGTGCCAGCATCTTCAGGAGGAGGCAGGAACTCAGCACAGATACGCAGTATTTT. Protein: CASIFRRRQELSTDTQYF.

The CDR3 spells CASSPGQTYEQYF. The CDR3 DNA reads as TGTGCCAGCAGCCCGGGACAGACCTACGAGCAGTACTTC. The chain recombines TRBV6-1 with TRBJ2-7; 7 bases line up with TRBD1. The trim removed 6 bases at V and 2 bases at J, leaving 4 bases unmatched. CDR1 and CDR2 from the germline V gene are MNHNS and SASEGT. The CDR3 is made up of 13 amino acids.

This chain connects TRBV28 to TRBJ1-2; D call uncertain. Between the trimmed V and J ends, which lost 6 bases and 4 bases, there was a span of 9 bases. The germline V gene has CDR1 MDHEN and CDR2 SYDVKM. CDR3 size: 12 residues. CDR3 sequence: CASSTGVYGYTF. The CDR3 coding sequence is TGTGCCAGCAGCACCGGAGTCTATGGCTACACCTTC.

V usage is TRBV6-6 and J usage is TRBJ2-7; 11 nucleotides agree with TRBD2. In germline, CDR1 is MNHNY, CDR2 SVGAGI (reference sequence). This CDR3 comprises 14 residues. Unmatched junction bases numbered 3, after V lost 2 bases and J lost 6 bases. The CDR3 protein is CASSYGTSGFEQYF. The CDR3 bases are TGTGCCAGCAGTTACGGGACTAGCGGTTTCGAGCAGTACTTC.

The CDR3 sequence: CASSPGLAASTDTQYF. The CDR3 nucleotides read TGTGCCAGCAGCCCCGGACTAGCGGCTAGCACAGATACGCAGTATTTT. The gene calls are TRBV7-9 and TRBJ2-3; TRBD2 aligns across 10 bases. CDR3 length equals 16 residues. V dropped 5 bases and J dropped 0; count of bases not matched to a gene: 5. The germline V gene has CDR1 SEHNR and CDR2 FQNEAQ (reference sequence). Drawing the rest from reference TRBV7-9 and TRBJ2-3, the complete variable domain is DTGVSQNPRHKITKRGQNVTFRCDPISEHNRLYWYRQTLGQGPEFLTYFQNEAQLEKSRLLSDRFSAERPKGSFSTLEIQRTEQGDSAMYLCASSPGLAASTDTQYFGPGTRLTVL.

This clone turned up a few times. The gene calls are TRBV27 and TRBJ2-2; D perhaps matches TRBD2 (5 bases). The V end lost 5 bases, the J end lost 5 bases, and 15 bases lay between the germline ends. Looked up from germline, CDR1 is MNHEY and CDR2 is SMNVEV (reference sequence). The CDR3 consists of 15 residues. CDR3 sequence reads: CASSPLPPGTGELFF. The CDR3 DNA sequence: TGTGCCAGCAGTCCTCTACCGCCGGGGACCGGGGAGCTGTTTTTT.

This rearrangement joins TRBV6-5 to TRBJ1-6, with a weak D call TRBD1 (6 bases). V was cut by 2 bases and J by 10 bases, with 18 bases left in between. Germline CDR1 and CDR2: MNHEY and SVGAGI. CDR3 length: 16 amino acids. The DNA for the CDR3 is TGTGCCAGCAGTTACCAGGGGATGTCTGAGCAATCACCCCTCCACTTT. Its translation: CASSYQGMSEQSPLHF.

This chain uses TRBV14 with TRBJ1-4, with 10 positions matching TRBD1. J gave up 4 bases and V 4 bases, and 3 bases lay outside the gene matches. Germline CDR1 and CDR2: SGHDN and FVKESK. The CDR3 is made up of 15 amino acids. The CDR3 coding sequence is TGTGCCAGCAGCCCGTGGACAGGGGGTAATGAAAAACTGTTTTTT. Amino acids: CASSPWTGGNEKLFF.

The rearrangement uses TRBV7-8 and TRBJ2-3; 7 bases fit TRBD2. V lost 4 bases, J lost 3 bases, and 10 bases stayed unmatched. The CDR3 has 16 amino acids. Germline V gives CDR1 SGHVS, CDR2 FQNEAQ. CDR3 loop: CASSSIGWGGTDTQYF. The CDR3 nucleotides are TGTGCCAGCAGCTCAATTGGCTGGGGGGGGACAGATACGCAGTATTTT.

This clone was seen a single time. V gene TRBV7-9 combines with J gene TRBJ2-7; no clear D. The CDR3 runs 12 residues. Trimming stripped 2 bases from V and 3 bases from J, with 5 bases between. Looked up from germline, CDR1 is SEHNR and CDR2 is FQNEAQ (reference sequence). The chain's CDR3 is CASSLSNYEQYF. The CDR3 nucleotides read TGTGCCAGCAGCTTATCCAACTACGAGCAGTACTTC.